The T cell receptor (beta chain) described here comes from a study of T cell repertoires in cytomegalovirus infection. Looking at the study overall: In public TCR beta signatures, there were indications of both CMV infection and matching HLA type.

MiXCR, run by TCRdb on the reads, gives a single entry per CDR3 protein. Counted here are 200,000 or so distinct CDR3 sequences, 28% occurring once; the ten biggest clones make up about 28%. V gave up 7 bases and J gave up 8 bases; unmatched junction bases: 11. Germline loops: CDR1 MDHEN, CDR2 SYDVKM. This CDR3 spans 14 amino acids. Study-wide results and caveats: CMV carriers with the relevant HLA were identified by cumulative public TCR beta family frequency. Dominating the ex vivo response were HLA-C-restricted CMV-specific TCR beta clonotypes.

A few counts support this clonotype. Its antigen is as yet unknown. The genes are TRBV28 and TRBJ2-1; 7 nucleotides match TRBD1. The TCR was taken from a human donor in good health (CMV status not recorded). Some clones in this sample may be carry-over from other donors' samples. The sample consisted of PBMCs. CDR3 DNA sequence: TGTGCCAGCACCCTCGCGCCCCAGGGGGATGAGCAGTTCTTC. Translated: CASTLAPQGDEQFF.